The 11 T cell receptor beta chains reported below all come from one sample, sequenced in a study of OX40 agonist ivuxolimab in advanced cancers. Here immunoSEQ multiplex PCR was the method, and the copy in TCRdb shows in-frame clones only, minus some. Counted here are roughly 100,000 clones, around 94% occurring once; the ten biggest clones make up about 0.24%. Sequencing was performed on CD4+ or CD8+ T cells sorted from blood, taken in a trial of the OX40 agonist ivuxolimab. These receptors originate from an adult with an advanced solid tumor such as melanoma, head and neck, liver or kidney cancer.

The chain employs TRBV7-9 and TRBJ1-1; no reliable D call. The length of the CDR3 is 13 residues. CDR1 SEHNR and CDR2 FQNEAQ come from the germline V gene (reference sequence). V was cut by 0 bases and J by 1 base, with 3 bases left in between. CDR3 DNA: TGTGCCAGCAGCTTAGCGGAGAACACTGAAGCTTTCTTT. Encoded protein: CASSLAENTEAFF.

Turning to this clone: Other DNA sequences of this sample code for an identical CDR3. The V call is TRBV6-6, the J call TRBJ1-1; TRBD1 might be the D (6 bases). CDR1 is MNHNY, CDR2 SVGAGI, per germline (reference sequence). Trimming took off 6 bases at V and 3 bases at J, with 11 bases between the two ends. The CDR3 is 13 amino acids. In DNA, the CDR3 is TGTGCCAGCAGCCGAAACAGGGACACTGAAGCTTTCTTT. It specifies CASSRNRDTEAFF.

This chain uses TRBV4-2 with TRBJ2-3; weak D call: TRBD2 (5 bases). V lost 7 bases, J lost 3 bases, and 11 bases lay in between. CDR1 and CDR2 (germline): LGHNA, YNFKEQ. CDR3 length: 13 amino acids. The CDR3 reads CASKVPGTDTQYF. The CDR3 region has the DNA TGTGCCAGCAAGGTGCCGGGGACAGATACGCAGTATTTT.

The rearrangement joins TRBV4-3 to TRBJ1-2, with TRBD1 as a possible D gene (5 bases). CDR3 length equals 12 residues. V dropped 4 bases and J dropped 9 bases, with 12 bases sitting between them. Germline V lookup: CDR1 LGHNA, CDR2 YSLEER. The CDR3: CASSRDQGSYTF. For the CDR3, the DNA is TGCGCCAGCAGCCGAGATCAGGGAAGCTACACCTTC.

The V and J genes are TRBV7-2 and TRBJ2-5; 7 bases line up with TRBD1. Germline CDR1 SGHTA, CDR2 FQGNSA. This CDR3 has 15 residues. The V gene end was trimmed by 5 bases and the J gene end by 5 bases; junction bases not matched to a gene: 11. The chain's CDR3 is CASSPNPGGWETQYF. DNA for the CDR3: TGTGCCAGCAGCCCGAACCCAGGGGGTTGGGAGACCCAGTACTTC.

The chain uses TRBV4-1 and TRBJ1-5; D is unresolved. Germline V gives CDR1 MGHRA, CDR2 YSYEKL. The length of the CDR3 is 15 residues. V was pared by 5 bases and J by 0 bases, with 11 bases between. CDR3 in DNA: TGCGCCAGCAGCAGGGCCCTATATAGCAATCAGCCCCAGCATTTT. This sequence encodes CASSRALYSNQPQHF.

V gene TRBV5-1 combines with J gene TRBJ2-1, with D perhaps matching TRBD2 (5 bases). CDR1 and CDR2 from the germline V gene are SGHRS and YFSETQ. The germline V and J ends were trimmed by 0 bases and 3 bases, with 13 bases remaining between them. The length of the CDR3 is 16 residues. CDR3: CASSLGWGSVYNEQFF. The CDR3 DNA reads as TGCGCCAGCAGCTTGGGGTGGGGTAGCGTCTACAATGAGCAGTTCTTC.

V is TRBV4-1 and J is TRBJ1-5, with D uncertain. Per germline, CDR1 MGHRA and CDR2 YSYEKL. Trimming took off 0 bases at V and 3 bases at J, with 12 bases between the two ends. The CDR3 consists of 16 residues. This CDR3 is CASSQDFGRDNQPQHF. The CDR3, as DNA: TGCGCCAGCAGCCAAGATTTCGGGAGAGACAATCAGCCCCAGCATTTT.

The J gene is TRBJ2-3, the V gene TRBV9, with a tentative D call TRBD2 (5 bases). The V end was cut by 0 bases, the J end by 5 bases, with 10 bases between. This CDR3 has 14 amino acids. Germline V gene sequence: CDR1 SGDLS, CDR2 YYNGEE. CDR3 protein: CASSVGGYQDTQYF. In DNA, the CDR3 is TGTGCCAGCAGCGTAGGAGGGTATCAAGATACGCAGTATTTT.

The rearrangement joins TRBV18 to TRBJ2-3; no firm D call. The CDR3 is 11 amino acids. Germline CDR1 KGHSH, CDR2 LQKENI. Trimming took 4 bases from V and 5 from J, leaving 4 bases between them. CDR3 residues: CASSRGDTQYF. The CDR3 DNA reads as TGTGCCAGCTCACGGGGAGATACGCAGTATTTT.

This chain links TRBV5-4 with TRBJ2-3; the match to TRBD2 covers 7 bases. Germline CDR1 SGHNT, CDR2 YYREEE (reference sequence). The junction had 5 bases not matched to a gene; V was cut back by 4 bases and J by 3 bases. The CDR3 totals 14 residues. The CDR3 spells CASSPLALTDTQYF. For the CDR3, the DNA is TGTGCCAGCAGCCCACTAGCGCTTACAGATACGCAGTATTTT.